This T cell receptor (beta chain) was obtained from a study of early T cells in non-severe SARS-CoV-2 infection. Concerning this clonotype itself: A much larger clone differs from this one at a single base, so this may be a read error.

There are 15 residues in the CDR3. Trimming took 4 bases from V and 3 from J, leaving 15 bases between them. Germline CDR1 is LGHNA and CDR2 is YSLEER. MiXCR, run by TCRdb on the 5' RACE reads, gives a single entry per CDR3 protein. The top ten hold approximately 1.5% of the sample, which has about 83,000 distinct CDR3 sequences, around 15% seen once. The origin of this receptor is an adult who was a healthcare worker with PCR-confirmed SARS-CoV-2 infection or an uninfected control (not recorded which). This rearrangement joins TRBV4-3 to TRBJ1-1; D is ambiguous. Sequencing was done on a sample of whole blood. The CDR3 reads CASSPNKGMYTEAFF. The CDR3 region has the DNA TGCGCCAGCAGCCCCAACAAGGGCATGTACACTGAAGCTTTCTTT.